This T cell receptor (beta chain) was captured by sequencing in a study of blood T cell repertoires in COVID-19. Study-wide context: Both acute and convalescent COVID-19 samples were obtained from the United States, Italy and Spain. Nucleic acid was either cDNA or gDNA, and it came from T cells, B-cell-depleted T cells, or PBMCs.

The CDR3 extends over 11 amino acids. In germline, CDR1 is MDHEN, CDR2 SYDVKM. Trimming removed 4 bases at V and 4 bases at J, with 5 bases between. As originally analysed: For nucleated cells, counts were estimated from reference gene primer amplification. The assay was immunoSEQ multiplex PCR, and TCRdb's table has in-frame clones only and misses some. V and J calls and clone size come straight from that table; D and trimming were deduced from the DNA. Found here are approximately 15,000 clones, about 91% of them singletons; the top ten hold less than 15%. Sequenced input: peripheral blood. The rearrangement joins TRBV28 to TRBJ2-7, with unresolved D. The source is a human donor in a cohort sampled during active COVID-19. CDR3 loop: CASSSGYEQYF. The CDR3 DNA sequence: TGTGCCAGCAGTTCCGGGTACGAGCAGTACTTC.